The 19 T cell receptor beta chains listed next were all sequenced from one sample in a study of response to subunit inactivated influenza vaccine. In TCRdb, the RT-PCR reads were re-called with MiXCR into one record per CDR3 protein. The sample contains 290,000 or so distinct CDR3 sequences, around 22% of which appear only once. Sequenced material: PBMCs from blood, taken approximately 20 months after vaccination. The receptors here all came from a man between 50 and 69 years old who received an inactivated influenza vaccine.

This clonotype was recorded many times. The chain links TRBV29-1 to TRBJ1-6, with D tentatively TRBD1 (6 bases). Germline CDR1 reads SQVTM; CDR2 reads ANQGSEA. The CDR3 spans 14 residues. The V end lost 4 bases, the J end lost 7 bases, and 14 bases lay between the germline ends. CDR3 bases: TGCAGCGTTGGAACGGGGCAGGGGAATTCACCCCTCCACTTT. It encodes CSVGTGQGNSPLHF.

In its sample, this clonotype was seen many times. This chain uses TRBV4-3 with TRBJ1-1; the D gene is possibly TRBD1 (6 bases). The CDR3 is 16 amino acids. Germline lookup yields CDR1 LGHNA and CDR2 YSLEER. The V end was cut by 4 bases, the J end by 1 base, with 16 bases between. CDR3 sequence reads: CASSPSAVGANTEAFF. Written as DNA, the CDR3 is TGCGCCAGCAGCCCGTCGGCTGTGGGGGCGAACACTGAAGCTTTCTTT.

The chain recombines TRBV20-1 with TRBJ2-3; maybe TRBD1 (5 bases). V dropped 3 bases and J dropped 2 bases, with 12 bases sitting between them. This CDR3 comprises 14 residues. Germline assignment: CDR1 DFQATT and CDR2 SNEGSKA (reference sequence). CDR3 in amino acids: CSARIVGHTDTQYF. CDR3 bases: TGCAGTGCTAGGATCGTGGGGCACACAGATACGCAGTATTTT.

This clonotype was recorded many times. V is TRBV7-9 and J is TRBJ2-1; D unclear. This CDR3 has 16 residues. Germline V gene sequence: CDR1 SEHNR, CDR2 FQNEAQ (reference sequence). Trimming cost V 3 bases and J 0 bases, with 12 bases left between them. The CDR3 DNA is TGTGCCAGCAGCTTGCCCACGCTGAGCTCCTACAATGAGCAGTTCTTC. This gives the protein CASSLPTLSSYNEQFF.

V gene TRBV5-6 combines with J gene TRBJ2-5; the D gene is possibly TRBD2 (6 bases). Germline lookup yields CDR1 SGHDT and CDR2 YYEEEE. V lost 1 base and J lost 4, with 11 bases in between. This CDR3 region has 14 residues. This chain's CDR3 is CASSLISGRETQYF. In DNA, the CDR3 is TGTGCCAGCAGCTTGATAAGCGGGCGAGAGACCCAGTACTTC.

This clonotype was seen a few times. This chain joins TRBV3-1 and TRBJ2-3; 8 positions agree with TRBD2. The CDR3 runs 17 residues. From germline, CDR1 is LGHDT and CDR2 YNNKEL (reference sequence). V lost 3 bases, J lost 7 bases, and 15 bases stayed unmatched. The CDR3 sequence: CASSQDGLALSPYTQYF. CDR3 nucleotide sequence: TGTGCCAGCAGCCAGGACGGACTAGCCTTGTCCCCTTATACGCAGTATTTT.

In its sample, this clonotype was seen a few times. This chain uses TRBV4-2 with TRBJ2-1; either TRBD1 or TRBD2 may fit D (5 bases each). V lost 1 base, J lost 4 bases, and 8 bases lay in between. Looked up from germline, CDR1 is LGHNA and CDR2 is YNFKEQ. This CDR3 is 14 amino acids long. The CDR3 spells CASSQGGRYNEQFF. The CDR3 DNA sequence: TGTGCCAGCAGCCAAGGGGGGAGATACAATGAGCAGTTCTTC.

This clonotype has a handful of counts. This rearrangement joins TRBV5-1 to TRBJ2-7; the match to TRBD1 covers 10 bases. Looked up from germline, CDR1 is SGHRS and CDR2 is YFSETQ. The CDR3 is made up of 15 amino acids. The V gene end was trimmed by 0 bases and the J gene end by 4 bases; junction bases not matched to a gene: 4. The DNA for the CDR3 is TGCGCCAGCAGCTTGGGACAGGGGGCGTTGTACGAGCAGTACTTC. This sequence encodes CASSLGQGALYEQYF.

This chain connects TRBV6-2 or TRBV6-3 to TRBJ2-1; 10 bases match TRBD2. This CDR3 comprises 15 residues. Germline CDR1 and CDR2: MNHEY and SVGEGT. With 8 bases clipped from V and 8 bases from J, the junction kept 12 bases outside the gene matches. CDR3 sequence reads: CASRSGGAGLHEQFF. The DNA of the CDR3 is TGTGCCAGCCGGAGCGGGGGGGCGGGTCTTCATGAGCAGTTCTTC.

This sequence joins TRBV27 and TRBJ2-2; weak D call: TRBD1 (6 bases). The germline V and J ends were trimmed by 2 bases and 7 bases, with 11 bases remaining between them. Germline assignment: CDR1 MNHEY and CDR2 SMNVEV (reference sequence). The CDR3 contains 14 residues. CDR3 DNA sequence: TGTGCCAGCAGTTTAATGCAGGGGCACGGGGAGCTGTTTTTT. This gives the protein CASSLMQGHGELFF.

This clonotype was detected only a few times. The chain uses TRBV29-1 and TRBJ1-1; 11 nucleotides align to TRBD1. Germline loops: CDR1 SQVTM, CDR2 ANQGSEA. V shed 4 bases, J shed 4 bases, and the junction held 2 bases outside the gene matches. This CDR3 has 13 residues. DNA for the CDR3: TGCAGCGTTGGGACAGGGGGCTTCACTGAAGCTTTCTTT. Its translation: CSVGTGGFTEAFF.

This rearrangement joins TRBV7-9 to TRBJ2-5; 8 positions agree with TRBD1. Germline CDR1 and CDR2: SEHNR and FQNEAQ (reference sequence). The CDR3 is 14 amino acids. Trimming cost V 7 bases and J 2 bases; bases outside gene matches: 6. The CDR3 here is CASIQGAMQETQYF. The CDR3, as DNA: TGTGCCAGCATCCAGGGGGCGATGCAAGAGACCCAGTACTTC.

This clonotype was counted between two and nine times. The chain joins TRBV20-1 to TRBJ1-5, with unresolved D. Between the trimmed V and J ends, which lost 5 bases and 0 bases, there was a span of 17 bases. The germline V gene has CDR1 DFQATT and CDR2 SNEGSKA (reference sequence). The CDR3 covers 16 residues. In DNA form, the CDR3 reads TGCAGTGCTCGGACCCGAATGGGATCTAGCAATCAGCCCCAGCATTTT. It codes for CSARTRMGSSNQPQHF.

This clonotype was seen a few times. J is TRBJ2-1 and V is TRBV2, with TRBD2 matching 7 bases. The trim removed 7 bases at V and 10 bases at J, leaving 16 bases unmatched. Germline V gene data show CDR1 as SNHLY and CDR2 as FYNNEI. The CDR3 length is 15 residues. The CDR3: CASKGIGRAPGEQFF. CDR3 in DNA: TGTGCCAGCAAAGGCATTGGGAGGGCCCCAGGAGAGCAGTTCTTC.

Many counts were recorded for this clonotype. The rearrangement joins TRBV6-2 or TRBV6-3 to TRBJ1-5; D gene unclear. Trimming cost V 3 bases and J 4 bases, with 4 bases left between them. The V gene's germline CDR1 is MNHEY and CDR2 SVGEGT. CDR3 size: 12 residues. The CDR3 DNA is TGTGCCAGCAGTTATGGTAATCAGCCCCAGCATTTT. This translates into CASSYGNQPQHF.

This clonotype was detected ten times or more. V gene TRBV20-1 combines with J gene TRBJ1-1, with 8 positions matching TRBD1. Looked up from germline, CDR1 is DFQATT and CDR2 is SNEGSKA (reference sequence). The CDR3 spans 16 residues. Germline trimming cut 6 bases from V and 3 bases from J; bases unmatched to any gene: 15. CDR3 residues: CSASGGEDRADTEAFF. The CDR3 DNA reads TGCAGTGCGTCAGGGGGTGAGGACAGGGCGGACACTGAAGCTTTCTTT.

V is TRBV28 and J is TRBJ2-6; D gene uncertain. This CDR3 contains 16 residues. V gave up 6 bases and J gave up 2 bases, with 14 bases separating them. The germline gives CDR1 MDHEN, CDR2 SYDVKM. The CDR3 protein is CASSQLGEPGANVLTF. CDR3 bases: TGTGCCAGCAGCCAGCTTGGCGAACCTGGGGCCAACGTCCTGACTTTC.

On this clonotype itself: It may be a read error: a sequence one base away is much more abundant. This chain's CDR3 is CASSLGQGGNSPLQF. CDR3 DNA sequence: TGTGCCAGCAGCCTCGGACAGGGGGGAAATTCACCCCTCCAATTT. This sequence joins TRBV5-4 and TRBJ1-6; 10 bases are shared with TRBD1. Per the germline V gene, CDR1 is SGHNT and CDR2 is YYREEE (reference sequence). The CDR3 sequence is 15 residues long.

The chain combines TRBV27 with TRBJ2-2; D is unresolved. Deletions cut 2 bases from V and 5 bases from J, with 6 bases between. The V gene's germline CDR1 is MNHEY and CDR2 SMNVEV (reference sequence). The CDR3 covers 13 residues. The chain's CDR3 is CASSLKQTGELFF. The CDR3 DNA is TGTGCCAGCAGTTTAAAACAGACCGGGGAGCTGTTTTTT.